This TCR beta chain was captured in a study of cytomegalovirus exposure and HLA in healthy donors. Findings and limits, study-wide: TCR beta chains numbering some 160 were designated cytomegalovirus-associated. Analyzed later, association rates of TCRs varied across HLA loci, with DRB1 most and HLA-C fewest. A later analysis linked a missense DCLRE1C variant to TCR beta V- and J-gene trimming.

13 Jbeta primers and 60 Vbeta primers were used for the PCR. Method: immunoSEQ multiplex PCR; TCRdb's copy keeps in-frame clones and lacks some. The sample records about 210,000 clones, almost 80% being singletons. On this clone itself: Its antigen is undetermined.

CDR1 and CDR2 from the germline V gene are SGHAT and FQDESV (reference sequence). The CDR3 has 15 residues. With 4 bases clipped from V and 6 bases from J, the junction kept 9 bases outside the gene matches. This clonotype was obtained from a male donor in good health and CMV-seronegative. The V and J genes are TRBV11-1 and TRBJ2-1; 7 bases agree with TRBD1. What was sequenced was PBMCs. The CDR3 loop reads CASSSSGQTLNEQFF. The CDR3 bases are TGTGCCAGCAGCTCTTCGGGACAGACCCTCAATGAGCAGTTCTTC.